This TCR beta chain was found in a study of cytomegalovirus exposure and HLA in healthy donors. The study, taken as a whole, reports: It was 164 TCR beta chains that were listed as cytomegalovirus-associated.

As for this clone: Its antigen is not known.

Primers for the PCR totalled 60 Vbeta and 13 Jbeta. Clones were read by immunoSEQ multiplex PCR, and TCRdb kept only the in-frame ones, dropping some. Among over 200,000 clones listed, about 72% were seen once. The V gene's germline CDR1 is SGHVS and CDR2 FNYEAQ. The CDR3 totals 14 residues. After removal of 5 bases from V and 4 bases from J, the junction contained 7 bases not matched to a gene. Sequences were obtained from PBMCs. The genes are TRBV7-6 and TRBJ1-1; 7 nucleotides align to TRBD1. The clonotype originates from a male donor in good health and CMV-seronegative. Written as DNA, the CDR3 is TGTGCCAGCAGCCCGTACAGGGGTAGCACTGAAGCTTTCTTT. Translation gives CASSPYRGSTEAFF.